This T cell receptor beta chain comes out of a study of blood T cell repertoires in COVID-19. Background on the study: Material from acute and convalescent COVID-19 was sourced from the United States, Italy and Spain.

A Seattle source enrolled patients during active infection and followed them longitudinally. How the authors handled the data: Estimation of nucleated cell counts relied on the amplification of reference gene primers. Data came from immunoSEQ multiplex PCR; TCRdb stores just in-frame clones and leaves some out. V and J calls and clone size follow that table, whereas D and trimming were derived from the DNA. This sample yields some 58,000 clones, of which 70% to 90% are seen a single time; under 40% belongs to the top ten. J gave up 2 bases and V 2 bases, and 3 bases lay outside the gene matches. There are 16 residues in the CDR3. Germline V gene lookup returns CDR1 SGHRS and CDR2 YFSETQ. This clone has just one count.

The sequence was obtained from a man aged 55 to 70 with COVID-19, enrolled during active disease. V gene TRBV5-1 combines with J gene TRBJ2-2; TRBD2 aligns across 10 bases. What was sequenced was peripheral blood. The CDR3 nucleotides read TGCGCCAGCAGCTTACAACTAGCGGGAAACACCGGGGAGCTGTTTTTT. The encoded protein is CASSLQLAGNTGELFF.